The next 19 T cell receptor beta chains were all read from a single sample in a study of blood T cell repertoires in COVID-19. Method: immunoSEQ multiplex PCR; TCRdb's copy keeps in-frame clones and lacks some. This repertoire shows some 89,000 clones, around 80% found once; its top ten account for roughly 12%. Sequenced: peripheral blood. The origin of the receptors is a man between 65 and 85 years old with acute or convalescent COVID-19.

CDR3 in amino acids: CAISPRQVLSTDTQYF. CDR3 coding DNA: TGTGCCATCAGTCCTCGACAGGTGTTAAGCACAGATACGCAGTATTTT. The chain has TRBV10-3 and TRBJ2-3; TRBD1 might be the D (6 bases). The V gene lost 5 bases and the J gene lost 0 bases, with 15 bases spanning the gap. The CDR3 totals 16 residues. Germline lookup yields CDR1 ENHRY and CDR2 SYGVKD.

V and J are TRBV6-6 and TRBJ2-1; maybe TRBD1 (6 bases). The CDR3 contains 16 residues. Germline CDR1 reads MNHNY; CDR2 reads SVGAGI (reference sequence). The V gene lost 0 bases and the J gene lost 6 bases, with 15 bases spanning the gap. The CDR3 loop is CASSYSTGLVGNEQFF. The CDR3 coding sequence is TGTGCCAGCAGTTACTCGACAGGCCTCGTGGGCAATGAGCAGTTCTTC.

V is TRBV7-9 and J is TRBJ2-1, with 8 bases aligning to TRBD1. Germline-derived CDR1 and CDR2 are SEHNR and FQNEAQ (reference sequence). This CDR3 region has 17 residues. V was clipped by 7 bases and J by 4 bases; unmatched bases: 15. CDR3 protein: CASKLDRGSSKYNEQFF. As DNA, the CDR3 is TGTGCCAGCAAGTTAGACAGGGGCTCATCCAAGTACAATGAGCAGTTCTTC.

The CDR3 bases are TGTGCCAGCAGTCGTACAGGGTGGGGCAATCAGCCCCAGCATTTT. It codes for CASSRTGWGNQPQHF. The chain employs TRBV5-5 and TRBJ1-5; perhaps TRBD1 as D (6 bases). The CDR3 length is 15 residues. With 5 bases removed from V and 2 bases from J, the gap between germline ends came to 14 bases. CDR1 and CDR2 (germline): SGHKS, YYEKEE (reference sequence).

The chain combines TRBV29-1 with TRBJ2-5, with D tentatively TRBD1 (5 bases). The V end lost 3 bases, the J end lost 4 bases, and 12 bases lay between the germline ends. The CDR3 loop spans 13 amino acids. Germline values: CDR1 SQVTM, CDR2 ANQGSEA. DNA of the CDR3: TGCAGCGTTGACTTGGGGCTGGGAGAGACCCAGTACTTC. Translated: CSVDLGLGETQYF.

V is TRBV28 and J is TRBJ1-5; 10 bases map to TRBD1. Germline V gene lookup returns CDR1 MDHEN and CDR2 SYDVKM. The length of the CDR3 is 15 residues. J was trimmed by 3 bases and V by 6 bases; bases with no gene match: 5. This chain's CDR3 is CASRRQGANNQPQHF. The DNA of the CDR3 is TGTGCCAGCAGAAGACAGGGGGCTAACAATCAGCCCCAGCATTTT.

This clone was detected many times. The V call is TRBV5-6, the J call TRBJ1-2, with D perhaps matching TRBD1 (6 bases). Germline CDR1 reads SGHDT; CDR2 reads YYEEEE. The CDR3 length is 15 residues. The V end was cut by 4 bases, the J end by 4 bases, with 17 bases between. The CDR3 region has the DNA TGTGCCAGCAGCCCTACCTTCAGGGGCAGCTATGGCTACACCTTC. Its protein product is CASSPTFRGSYGYTF.

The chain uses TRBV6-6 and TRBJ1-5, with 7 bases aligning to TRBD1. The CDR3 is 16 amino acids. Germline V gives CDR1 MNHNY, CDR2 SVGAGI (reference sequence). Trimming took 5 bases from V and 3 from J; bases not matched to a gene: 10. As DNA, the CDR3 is TGTGCCAGCAGTGGAACAGGGGCGTTAAACAATCAGCCCCAGCATTTT. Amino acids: CASSGTGALNNQPQHF.

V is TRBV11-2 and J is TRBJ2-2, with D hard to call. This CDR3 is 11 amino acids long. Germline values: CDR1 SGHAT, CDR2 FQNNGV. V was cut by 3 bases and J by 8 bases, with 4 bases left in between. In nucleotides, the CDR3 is TGTGCCAGCAGCTTGAGGGGGGAGCTGTTTTTT. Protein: CASSLRGELFF.

CDR3 bases: TGCAGTGCTAGTAGGAGCGGGGGGGCAGATACGCAGTATTTT. Translating gives CSASRSGGADTQYF. The V and J genes are TRBV20-1 and TRBJ2-3; 10 bases agree with TRBD2. CDR1 is DFQATT and CDR2 is SNEGSKA in the germline V gene (reference sequence). The CDR3 has 14 residues. V shed 3 bases and J 4 bases; nucleotides not matched to a gene: 4.

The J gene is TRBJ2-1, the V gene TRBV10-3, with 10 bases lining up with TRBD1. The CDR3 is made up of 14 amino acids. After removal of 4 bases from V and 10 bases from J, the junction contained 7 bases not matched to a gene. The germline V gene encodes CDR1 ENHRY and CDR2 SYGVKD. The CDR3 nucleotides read TGTGCCATCAGTGCCGGGACAGGGGCCAACGAGCAGTTCTTC. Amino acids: CAISAGTGANEQFF.

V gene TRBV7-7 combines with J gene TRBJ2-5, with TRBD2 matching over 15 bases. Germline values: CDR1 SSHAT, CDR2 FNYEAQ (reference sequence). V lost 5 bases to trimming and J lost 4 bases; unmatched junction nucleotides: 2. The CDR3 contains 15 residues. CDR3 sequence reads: CASSPGLAGGETQYF. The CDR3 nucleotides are TGTGCCAGCAGCCCGGGACTAGCGGGAGGAGAGACCCAGTACTTC.

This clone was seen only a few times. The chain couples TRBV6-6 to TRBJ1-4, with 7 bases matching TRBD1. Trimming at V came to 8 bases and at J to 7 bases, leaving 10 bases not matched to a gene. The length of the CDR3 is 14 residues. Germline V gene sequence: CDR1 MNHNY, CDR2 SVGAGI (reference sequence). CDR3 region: CASQRQGFTEKLFF. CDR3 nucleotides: TGTGCCAGCCAGAGACAGGGATTTACTGAAAAACTGTTTTTT.

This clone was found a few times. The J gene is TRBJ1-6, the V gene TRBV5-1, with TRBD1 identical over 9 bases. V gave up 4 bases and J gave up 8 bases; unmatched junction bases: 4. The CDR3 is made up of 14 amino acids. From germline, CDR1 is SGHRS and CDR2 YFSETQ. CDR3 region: CASSLDRGYSPLHF. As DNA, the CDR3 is TGCGCCAGCAGCCTAGACAGGGGGTATTCACCCCTCCACTTT.

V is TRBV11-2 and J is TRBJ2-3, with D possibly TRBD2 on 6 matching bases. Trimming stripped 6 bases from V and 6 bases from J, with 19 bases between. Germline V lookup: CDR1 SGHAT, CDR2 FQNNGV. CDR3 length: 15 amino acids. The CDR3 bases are TGTGCCAGCAGTCCGGGACTCCGGGTACCGGATACGCAGTATTTT. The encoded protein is CASSPGLRVPDTQYF.

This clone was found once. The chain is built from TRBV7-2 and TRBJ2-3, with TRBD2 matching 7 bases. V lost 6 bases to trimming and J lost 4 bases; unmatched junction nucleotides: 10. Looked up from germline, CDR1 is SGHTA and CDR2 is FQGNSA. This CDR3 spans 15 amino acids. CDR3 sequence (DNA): TGTGCCAGCAGTCTTCCGGGGGGTAGGGCAGATACGCAGTATTTT. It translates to CASSLPGGRADTQYF. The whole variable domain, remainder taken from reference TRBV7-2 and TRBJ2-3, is GAGVSQSPSNKVTEKGKDVELRCDPISGHTALYWYRQSLGQGLEFLIYFQGNSAPDKSGLPSDRFSAERTGGSVSTLTIQRTQQEDSAVYLCASSLPGGRADTQYFGPGTRLTVL.

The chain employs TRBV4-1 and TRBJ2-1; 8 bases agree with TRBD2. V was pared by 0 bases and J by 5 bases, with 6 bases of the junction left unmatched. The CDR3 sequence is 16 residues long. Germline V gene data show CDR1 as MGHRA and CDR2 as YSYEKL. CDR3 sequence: CASSQETGGRNNEQFF. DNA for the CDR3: TGCGCCAGCAGCCAAGAGACGGGGGGGAGAAACAATGAGCAGTTCTTC.

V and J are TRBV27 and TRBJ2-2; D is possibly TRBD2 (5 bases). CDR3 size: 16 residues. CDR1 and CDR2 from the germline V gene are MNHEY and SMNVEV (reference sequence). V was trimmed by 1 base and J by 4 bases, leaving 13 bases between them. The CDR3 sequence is CASSLWAGEGTGELFF. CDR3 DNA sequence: TGTGCCAGCAGTTTATGGGCGGGTGAAGGCACCGGGGAGCTGTTTTTT.

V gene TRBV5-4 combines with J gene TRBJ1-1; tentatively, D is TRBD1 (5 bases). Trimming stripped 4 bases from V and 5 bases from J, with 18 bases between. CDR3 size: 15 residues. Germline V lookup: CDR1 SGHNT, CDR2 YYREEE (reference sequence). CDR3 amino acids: CASSSRAGRGTEAFF. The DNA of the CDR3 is TGTGCCAGCAGCAGCAGGGCGGGGCGGGGTACTGAAGCTTTCTTT.